This TCR beta chain was identified in a study of CD8+CD57+ T cells in acquired aplastic anemia. Background on the study: Sorted CD4+ and CD8+ cell DNA averaged roughly 3 ug. For CD4+ cells, healthy donors had an average of roughly 11 million reads.

In the case of this clonotype: Its antigen is unidentified.

The template used for profiling TCR beta VDJ and CDR3 was genomic DNA. TCRdb processed the reads anew with MiXCR; each CDR3 protein has one entry. The sample consists of fewer than 250,000 distinct CDR3 sequences, approximately 49% of them appearing once. Study-level findings and limits: Overlapping CD8+ CDR3 repertoires of patients and controls contained approximately 28 shared sequences.

The CDR3 has 12 residues. V dropped 3 bases and J dropped 3 bases, with 5 bases sitting between them. CDR1 and CDR2 (germline): ENHRY, SYGVKD. The chain links TRBV10-3 to TRBJ1-2; D ambiguous. Sequenced sample: sorted CD4+, CD8+, or CD8+CD57+ T cells (not recorded which) from PBMCs. The TCR comes from a human donor in good health, serving as a control. The CDR3 is CAISDGYYGYTF. The CDR3 DNA reads as TGTGCCATCAGTGACGGCTACTATGGCTACACCTTC.